The clone carrying this T cell receptor (beta chain) is a singleton in its sample. The antigen is unknown. These data originate in a study of shared clonotypes between healthy human individuals. Study in general: Donor composition was a couple of women and a few men, aged 18 to 49.

The CD8 memory sample joined CD45RO+ cells and CCR7-negative CD45RA+ cells. General study findings and limits: Specimens sampled were limited to blood, with tissue repertoires likely differing.

Genomic DNA from each subset was divided evenly over several immunoSEQ plates. Using immunoSEQ multiplex PCR, the repertoire was profiled, and TCRdb retains in-frame clones only, with some absent. The data hold approximately 710,000 clones, with roughly 91% observed a single time. Germline V gene sequence: CDR1 SGDLS, CDR2 YYNGEE. The CDR3 is made up of 16 amino acids. V lost 4 bases to trimming and J lost 5 bases; unmatched junction nucleotides: 8. Input material: memory CD8+ T cells from PBMCs. Subset indicated: CD45RO+ cells pooled with CCR7-negative TemRA cells. J is TRBJ2-3 and V is TRBV9; 12 bases agree with TRBD2. The source is a man between 18 and 35 years old in good health. Some clones in this sample may be carry-over from other donors' samples. The CDR3 DNA sequence: TGTGCCAGCAGCCCCTACGGACTAGCGGGACTAGATACGCAGTATTTT. Translating gives CASSPYGLAGLDTQYF.